These T cell receptor beta chains were read from a single sample in a study of CD8 T cells in ankylosing spondylitis. One entry per CDR3 protein results from TCRdb running MiXCR on the 5' RACE reads. The sample lists 130,000 or so distinct CDR3 sequences, more than 9.5% occurring once. Sequencing was performed on blood, either unsorted or a sorted T cell fraction (not recorded which). Every receptor here comes from a female donor with ankylosing spondylitis or in good health (not recorded which). The CDR3 runs from the conserved cysteine through the conserved F or W. The D gene is left open where the match is weak. Rows give clone size only sometimes, using once, few, many, or a class for an expanded clone.

j_call v_call d_call clone_size cdr3_aa cdr3_nt
TRBJ2-7 TRBV19 . many CASSKQGFTYEQYF TGTGCCAGTAGTAAGCAGGGTTTTACCTACGAGCAGTACTTC
TRBJ2-3 TRBV3-1 . many CASSQGGLADTQYF TGTGCCAGCAGCCAAGGCGGACTCGCAGATACGCAGTATTTT
TRBJ1-2 TRBV20-1 . many CSARAGRDPESGYTF TGCAGTGCTAGAGCCGGCCGGGACCCAGAAAGTGGCTACACCTTC
TRBJ1-2 TRBV11-2 TRBD1 . CASSPGQDYGDPF TGTGCCAGCAGCCCGGGACAGGACTATGGCGACCCCTTC
TRBJ2-1 TRBV6-6 TRBD2 many CASRPGLAGYNEQFF TGTGCCAGCAGGCCGGGACTAGCGGGGTACAATGAGCAGTTCTTC
TRBJ2-1 TRBV28 . many CASSFKRNNEQFF TGTGCCAGCAGTTTCAAACGTAACAATGAGCAGTTCTTC
TRBJ1-1 TRBV30 TRBD1 many CAWSPGQGIAFF TGTGCCTGGAGTCCGGGACAGGGGATCGCTTTCTTT
TRBJ2-1 TRBV27 . many CASSLSGVKGYNEQFF TGTGCCAGCAGTTTATCAGGCGTCAAAGGCTACAATGAGCAGTTCTTC
TRBJ1-1 TRBV5-5 . many CASSYDTRNTEAFF TGTGCCAGCAGTTACGACACCCGGAACACTGAAGCTTTCTTT
TRBJ1-1 TRBV7-9 . . CASSLEPENTEAFF TGTGCCAGCAGCTTAGAGCCAGAGAACACTGAAGCTTTCTTT
TRBJ1-6 TRBV10-3 TRBD1 many CAISAYRDRVDSPLHF TGTGCCATCAGTGCTTACCGGGACAGGGTTGATTCACCCCTCCACTTT
TRBJ2-7 TRBV12-3/TRBV12-4 . many CASSPLSRGDPYEQYF TGTGCCAGCAGTCCCCTCTCTCGCGGGGATCCCTACGAGCAGTACTTC
TRBJ2-1 TRBV11-2 . few CASSLTVRGNYNEQFF TGTGCCAGCAGCCTAACCGTCAGGGGTAACTACAATGAGCAGTTCTTC
TRBJ2-5 TRBV20-1 . many CSARSGLASGTQYF TGCAGTGCTAGATCCGGTCTAGCGAGCGGGACCCAGTACTTC
TRBJ2-3 TRBV28 . . CASSQGPQRDTQYF TGTGCCAGCAGCCAAGGCCCGCAGCGAGATACGCAGTATTTT
TRBJ2-6 TRBV5-1 . many CASSFRQANSGANVLTF TGCGCCAGCAGCTTTAGACAGGCAAACTCTGGGGCCAACGTCCTGACTTTC
TRBJ1-2 TRBV27 . . CASSPGQTYGYTF TGTGCCAGCAGTCCTGGACAAACCTATGGCTACACCTTC
TRBJ2-5 TRBV7-2 TRBD2 many CASSWSSGRAETQYF TGTGCCAGCAGCTGGTCTAGCGGGAGGGCGGAGACCCAGTACTTC
TRBJ1-6 TRBV28 . many CASSRTVYNSPLHF TGTGCCAGCAGTCGGACCGTCTATAATTCACCCCTCCACTTT